The present T cell receptor beta chain was sequenced within a study of spatial heterogeneity in lung cancer. General study findings and limits: Expanded intratumoral alpha and beta TCR counts tracked tumor mutation counts. Alpha chain coverage of tumor T cells was estimated at around 7.7%, and beta chain coverage at about 13%. Ubiquitous expanded TCR counts tracked ubiquitous nonsynonymous mutations, and regional counts tracked regional ones.

By frequency in the sample, this clonotype is medium-sized. The target antigen is unknown. A unique molecular identifier was carried by every single TCR cDNA molecule. Using its own MiXCR run on the 5' RACE reads, TCRdb lists one record per CDR3 protein. The sample carries about 4,900 distinct CDR3 sequences, around a third recorded once. The CDR3 has 15 amino acids. Trimming took off 3 bases at V and 2 bases at J, with 11 bases between the two ends. Time point specified: sample taken at primary tumor resection. The J gene is TRBJ1-5, the V gene TRBV12-3 or TRBV12-4, with D possibly being TRBD1 (5 bases). The sequencing used lung tumor tissue, collected at surgery. The receptor was derived from a male donor with early-stage non-small cell lung cancer. CDR3 sequence: CASSFEGRGNQPQHF. CDR3 DNA sequence: TGTGCCAGCAGTTTCGAGGGGAGAGGCAATCAGCCCCAGCATTTT.